The 18 T cell receptor beta chains below come from one sample, sequenced in a study of graft-versus-host responses after intestinal transplantation. Measured with immunoSEQ multiplex PCR; TCRdb has only the in-frame clones, and not every one. The profile shows tens of thousands of clones, 91% of them singletons. Their antigens remain unidentified. Sequenced here: unstimulated CD4+ T cells sorted from spleen or lymph node cells, sampled before intestinal transplant. Receptors were obtained from a human donor who received an intestinal transplant.

This chain connects TRBV19 to TRBJ1-3, with 7 bases identical to TRBD1. The CDR3 spans 15 residues. V was pared by 5 bases and J by 1 base, with 5 bases of the junction left unmatched. CDR1 and CDR2 from the germline V gene are LNHDA and SQIVND (reference sequence). In DNA form, the CDR3 reads TGTGCCAGTAGTCGTGACAGGGTTTCTGGAAACACCATATATTTT. As protein: CASSRDRVSGNTIYF. The complete variable domain, with remaining parts taken from reference TRBV19 and TRBJ1-3, reads DGGITQSPKYLFRKEGQNVTLSCEQNLNHDAMYWYRQDPGQGLRLIYYSQIVNDFQKGDIAEGYSVSREKKESFPLTVTSAQKNPTAFYLCASSRDRVSGNTIYFGEGSWLTVV.

This clone was recorded a few times. A read error may account for a junction end that differs from germline. CDR3 protein: CASTYKEGLNNQPQHF. Written as DNA, the CDR3 is TGTGCCAGCACTTACAAGGAGGGCCTGAACAATCAGCCCCAGCATTTT. The rearrangement links TRBV6-6 to TRBJ1-5, with D hard to call. This CDR3 is built from 16 residues. The germline V gene encodes CDR1 MNHNY and CDR2 SVGAGI (reference sequence).

The V and J genes are TRBV7-2 and TRBJ2-5, with D uncertain. Germline CDR1 is SGHTA and CDR2 is FQGNSA. Trimming removed 5 bases at V and 2 bases at J, with 3 bases between. The CDR3 extends over 11 amino acids. CDR3 in amino acids: CASSPQETQYF. In nucleotides, the CDR3 is TGTGCCAGCAGCCCTCAAGAGACCCAGTACTTC.

The V call is TRBV20-1, the J call TRBJ2-3; no firm D call. CDR1 and CDR2 (germline): DFQATT, SNEGSKA (reference sequence). This CDR3 spans 11 amino acids. CDR3 loop: CMGSDPDTQYF. As DNA, the CDR3 is TGCATGGGCTCAGACCCAGATACGCAGTATTTT.

This clone was counted a few times. This chain connects TRBV7-9 to TRBJ2-7, with a tentative D call TRBD2 (6 bases). CDR1 is SEHNR, CDR2 FQNEAQ, per germline (reference sequence). Trimming cost V 5 bases and J 0 bases, with 14 bases left between them. The CDR3 consists of 15 residues. The CDR3 coding sequence is TGTGCCAGCAGCCGATACGGGACTGACTCCTACGAGCAGTACTTC. As protein: CASSRYGTDSYEQYF. Drawing the rest from reference TRBV7-9 and TRBJ2-7, the complete variable domain is DTGVSQNPRHKITKRGQNVTFRCDPISEHNRLYWYRQTLGQGPEFLTYFQNEAQLEKSRLLSDRFSAERPKGSFSTLEIQRTEQGDSAMYLCASSRYGTDSYEQYFGPGTRLTVT.

This chain links TRBV7-9 with TRBJ2-2, with a tentative D call TRBD1 (5 bases). V shed 5 bases and J shed 8 bases, with 12 bases lying between them. Germline CDR1 SEHNR, CDR2 FQNEAQ (reference sequence). CDR3 length: 13 residues. The DNA of the CDR3 is TGTGCCAGCAGCACCAGGGATTGGGGGGAGCTGTTTTTT. Its protein is CASSTRDWGELFF.

The chain recombines TRBV11-3 with TRBJ2-3; tentative D call: TRBD2 (6 bases). The CDR3 has 15 amino acids. Germline CDR1 and CDR2: SGHNT and YENEEA. The V end lost 5 bases, the J end lost 6 bases, and 18 bases lay between the germline ends. This chain's CDR3 is CASSQGGVETDTQYF. The DNA of the CDR3 is TGTGCCAGCAGCCAAGGAGGGGTAGAAACGGATACGCAGTATTTT.

This clone has just a few counts. The chain recombines TRBV10-1 with TRBJ2-2; TRBD2 agrees at 10 bases. The CDR3 runs 17 residues. CDR1 is WNHNN and CDR2 is SYGVQD in the germline V gene (reference sequence). J lost 6 bases, V lost 4 bases, and 11 bases had no gene match. CDR3 sequence reads: CASSGWTSGRASGELFF. The CDR3 bases are TGCGCCAGCAGTGGTTGGACTAGCGGAAGAGCGTCCGGGGAGCTGTTTTTT.

In its sample, this clone was seen once. J is TRBJ2-7 and V is TRBV5-4, with 10 bases that match TRBD2. Germline values: CDR1 SGHNT, CDR2 YYREEE (reference sequence). After removal of 4 bases from V and 5 bases from J, the junction contained 6 bases not matched to a gene. CDR3 length equals 14 residues. The CDR3 loop is CASSALAGVDEQYF. The CDR3 DNA follows: TGTGCCAGCAGCGCCCTAGCGGGGGTTGACGAGCAGTACTTC.

The rearrangement links TRBV5-4 to TRBJ1-2; the D gene is possibly TRBD1 (5 bases). Trimming removed 2 bases from V and 8 bases from J, with 10 bases in between. Germline assignment: CDR1 SGHNT and CDR2 YYREEE (reference sequence). CDR3 length: 12 amino acids. The CDR3 sequence: CASSFDSRGYTF. The CDR3 DNA follows: TGTGCCAGCAGCTTCGACAGTCGGGGCTACACCTTC.

This chain connects TRBV9 to TRBJ2-3, with TRBD1 as a possible D gene (6 bases). The CDR3 consists of 16 residues. Germline loops: CDR1 SGDLS, CDR2 YYNGEE. V lost 0 bases and J lost 6, with 17 bases in between. CDR3 in DNA: TGTGCCAGCAGCGTAGTTACAGGGTCGTCGTCGGATACGCAGTATTTT. Residues: CASSVVTGSSSDTQYF.

The chain is built from TRBV7-9 and TRBJ1-5; maybe TRBD1 (5 bases). Between the trimmed V and J ends, which lost 5 bases and 7 bases, there was a span of 9 bases. Germline lookup yields CDR1 SEHNR and CDR2 FQNEAQ (reference sequence). This CDR3 contains 12 residues. The DNA of the CDR3 is TGTGCCAGCAGCAGGGGAGGCCAGCCCCAGCATTTT. Translation: CASSRGGQPQHF.

The chain carries TRBV13 and TRBJ1-1, with D unclear. Germline V gene data show CDR1 as PRHDT and CDR2 as FYEKMQ (reference sequence). The CDR3 has 13 amino acids. Trimming removed 6 bases from V and 8 bases from J, with 16 bases in between. The CDR3 coding sequence is TGTGCCAGCAGGACGGCCGGGGTGAAAGAAGCTTTCTTT. Translating gives CASRTAGVKEAFF.

This clone occurred once. CDR3 protein: CASSYTAGLNEQFF. CDR3 nucleotides: TGTGCCAGCAGTTACACGGCAGGGCTCAATGAGCAGTTCTTC. This chain uses TRBV6-5 with TRBJ2-1, with D tentatively TRBD1 (5 bases). Trimming left V 2 bases short and J 6 bases short, with 11 bases between. Germline loops: CDR1 MNHEY, CDR2 SVGAGI. CDR3 length: 14 residues.

The rearrangement uses TRBV2 and TRBJ1-6; unclear D gene. The CDR3 length is 13 residues. CDR1 is SNHLY, CDR2 FYNNEI, per germline. The germline V and J ends were trimmed by 6 bases and 0 bases, with 3 bases remaining between them. The CDR3 DNA is TGTGCCAGCAGCGGCTCCTATAATTCACCCCTCCACTTT. This gives the protein CASSGSYNSPLHF.

The V gene is TRBV5-6, the J gene TRBJ2-2, with 12 bases that match TRBD1. V trimming: 3 bases; J trimming: 4 bases; junction bases outside the gene matches: 4. The CDR3 loop spans 16 amino acids. The germline CDR1 and CDR2 sequences are SGHDT and YYEEEE. The CDR3 loop is CASSWGTGGITGELFF. Written as DNA, the CDR3 is TGTGCCAGCAGCTGGGGGACAGGGGGCATCACCGGGGAGCTGTTTTTT.

V and J are TRBV4-3 and TRBJ2-5; TRBD1 aligns across 12 bases. There are 16 residues in the CDR3. Germline CDR1 reads LGHNA; CDR2 reads YSLEER. V lost 1 base, J lost 5 bases, and 5 bases stayed unmatched. The CDR3 DNA reads TGCGCCAGCAGCCAAGTTCTGGGACAGGGGGCGGAGACCCAGTACTTC. Translating it yields CASSQVLGQGAETQYF.

V gene TRBV9 combines with J gene TRBJ2-3, with 7 bases matching TRBD1. Germline trimming cut 3 bases from V and 0 bases from J; bases unmatched to any gene: 7. This CDR3 has 16 residues. Germline CDR1 and CDR2: SGDLS and YYNGEE. The CDR3 nucleotides read TGTGCCAGCAGCGACGGGACAGCTCCTAGCACAGATACGCAGTATTTT. Its translation is CASSDGTAPSTDTQYF. Filled out from reference TRBV9 and TRBJ2-3, the complete variable domain reads DSGVTQTPKHLITATGQRVTLRCSPRSGDLSVYWYQQSLDQGLQFLIQYYNGEERAKGNILERFSAQQFPDLHSELNLSSLELGDSALYFCASSDGTAPSTDTQYFGPGTRLTVL.